The 11 T cell receptor beta chains in this list originate from one sample, sequenced in a study of blood T cell repertoires in COVID-19 (TCRdb year 2020). Receptors were amplified or captured by the immunoSEQ multiplex PCR assay. This is the immuneACCESS table as TCRdb keeps it, with only in-frame sequences that have V and J called. A part of the clones is gone; compared with another copy, unresolved V genes explain less than half, and the rest is unexplained. This sample holds 250,000 to 350,000 clones; over 75% were observed only once. The top ten clones comprise roughly 9.1% of the sample. Sample: peripheral blood. Receptors originate from a man younger than 35 with active or convalescent COVID-19.

The genes are TRBV6-5 and TRBJ1-4; no reliable D call. The CDR3 is 15 amino acids. V was shortened by 8 bases and J by 6 bases, with 19 bases between the two germline ends. Germline lookup yields CDR1 MNHEY and CDR2 SVGAGI. The CDR3 is CASSRIGFVDEKLFF. Here the CDR3 DNA reads TGTGCCAGCTCCCGGATCGGGTTCGTTGATGAAAAACTGTTTTTT.

The chain joins TRBV10-3 to TRBJ2-3; TRBD1 might be the D (6 bases). Germline CDR1 and CDR2: ENHRY and SYGVKD. This CDR3 spans 15 amino acids. V lost 4 bases to trimming and J lost 3 bases, with 14 bases between them. The CDR3 sequence: CAISGDNQQTDTQYF. The CDR3, as DNA: TGTGCCATCAGTGGGGACAACCAGCAAACAGATACGCAGTATTTT.

For this clone: One junction end disagrees with the germline gene, perhaps due to a read error. The chain has TRBV12-3 or TRBV12-4 and TRBJ2-1; 8 bases are shared with TRBD2. The CDR3 covers 13 residues. The CDR3 protein is CASSFPSGGPLVF. CDR3 nucleotide sequence: TGTGCCAGCAGTTTCCCCAGCGGGGGCCCCTTAGTCTTC.

This clone was observed a handful of times. The chain joins TRBV5-6 to TRBJ1-2; 8 positions match TRBD1. The CDR3 is 14 amino acids. Germline V gene lookup returns CDR1 SGHDT and CDR2 YYEEEE. Losses at the gene ends were 0 bases for V and 5 bases for J; bases not matched to a gene: 3. The CDR3 region has the DNA TGTGCCAGCAGCTTGGGACAGGGGTTTTATGGCTACACCTTC. Amino acid sequence: CASSLGQGFYGYTF.

The chain employs TRBV27 and TRBJ1-5; tentatively, D is TRBD1 (6 bases). The CDR3 loop spans 15 amino acids. Looked up from germline, CDR1 is MNHEY and CDR2 is SMNVEV (reference sequence). Trimming took 5 bases from V and 1 from J, leaving 12 bases between them. Written as DNA, the CDR3 is TGTGCCAGCAGTAGGGGGGGGCCAAGCAATCAGCCCCAGCATTTT. It specifies CASSRGGPSNQPQHF.

The V call is TRBV5-6, the J call TRBJ1-6; no clear D gene. The CDR3 has 14 residues. V was shortened by 3 bases and J by 5 bases, with 9 bases between the two germline ends. Germline V gives CDR1 SGHDT, CDR2 YYEEEE. Here the CDR3 reads CASSWRSNNSPLHF. The CDR3 nucleotides are TGTGCCAGCAGCTGGCGGTCCAATAATTCACCCCTCCACTTT.

The V and J genes are TRBV4-1 and TRBJ2-1; TRBD2 agrees at 9 bases. Germline lookup yields CDR1 MGHRA and CDR2 YSYEKL. V shed 3 bases and J 10 bases; nucleotides not matched to a gene: 10. The CDR3 covers 15 residues. CDR3 amino acids: CASSHGGLAGAEQFF. The DNA of the CDR3 is TGCGCCAGCAGCCACGGGGGACTAGCTGGGGCCGAGCAGTTCTTC.

The chain uses TRBV7-6 and TRBJ1-5; 10 bases line up with TRBD1. V gave up 5 bases and J gave up 6 bases; unmatched junction bases: 4. Germline V gene data show CDR1 as SGHVS and CDR2 as FNYEAQ. This CDR3 comprises 14 residues. The CDR3 spells CASSPRTGGQPQHF. The CDR3 nucleotides read TGTGCCAGCAGCCCTAGGACAGGGGGTCAGCCCCAGCATTTT. The full variable domain, in which reference TRBV7-6 and TRBJ1-5 provide the parts outside the CDR3, is GAGVSQSPRYKVTKRGQDVALRCDPISGHVSLYWYRQALGQGPEFLTYFNYEAQQDKSGLPNDRFSAERPEGSISTLTIQRTEQRDSAMYRCASSPRTGGQPQHFGDGTRLSIL.

The chain carries TRBV19 and TRBJ2-2, with D perhaps matching TRBD2 (6 bases). This CDR3 comprises 15 residues. Looked up from germline, CDR1 is LNHDA and CDR2 is SQIVND (reference sequence). V was shortened by 6 bases and J by 3 bases, with 14 bases between the two germline ends. The CDR3 loop reads CASRWTGADTGELFF. The CDR3 DNA follows: TGTGCCAGTAGGTGGACGGGAGCCGACACCGGGGAGCTGTTTTTT.

This rearrangement joins TRBV7-3 to TRBJ2-5, with TRBD1 identical over 12 bases. The CDR3 has 15 amino acids. J gave up 5 bases and V 5 bases, and 6 bases lay outside the gene matches. Germline CDR1 SGHTA, CDR2 FQGTGA. The CDR3: CASSPGTGGYETQYF. In nucleotides, the CDR3 is TGTGCCAGCAGCCCGGGGACAGGGGGCTATGAGACCCAGTACTTC.

This clone came up once. The chain recombines TRBV7-9 with TRBJ2-6; no firm D call. The V end was cut by 1 base, the J end by 4 bases, with 17 bases between. This CDR3 has 18 amino acids. Germline loops: CDR1 SEHNR, CDR2 FQNEAQ (reference sequence). CDR3 coding DNA: TGTGCCAGCAGCTTAGGGGCAGCCGCCCGGATGGGGGCCAACGTCCTGACTTTC. Residues: CASSLGAAARMGANVLTF.